These 17 T cell receptor beta chains came from one sample sequenced in a study of blood T cell repertoires in COVID-19. Using immunoSEQ multiplex PCR, the repertoire was profiled, and TCRdb retains in-frame clones only, with some absent. The data contain over 45,000 clones, approximately 80% of them singletons. The sequencing sample was made of peripheral blood. The source is a man in his forties or fifties with active or convalescent COVID-19.

V and J are TRBV5-1 and TRBJ1-1; D not resolved. Between the trimmed V and J ends, which lost 7 bases and 0 bases, there was a span of 10 bases. The CDR3 is made up of 13 amino acids. CDR1 and CDR2 (germline): SGHRS, YFSETQ. CDR3 residues: CASGRDLNTEAFF. DNA for the CDR3: TGCGCCAGCGGGCGAGACCTGAACACTGAAGCTTTCTTT.

This clone came up once. The rearrangement uses TRBV18 and TRBJ2-7; tentatively, D is TRBD1 (5 bases). The CDR3 covers 13 residues. Trimming removed 0 bases at V and 3 bases at J, with 6 bases between. Germline CDR1 is KGHSH and CDR2 is LQKENI. The CDR3 is CASSPPQVYEQYF. CDR3 DNA sequence: TGTGCCAGCTCACCACCACAGGTCTACGAGCAGTACTTC.

The chain combines TRBV3-1 (or the pseudogene TRBV3-2) with TRBJ2-1; perhaps TRBD1 as D (6 bases). The germline V gene encodes CDR1 LGHDT and CDR2 YNNKEL (reference sequence). This CDR3 has 13 amino acids. The V gene lost 3 bases and the J gene lost 15 bases, with 18 bases spanning the gap. CDR3 amino acids: CASSQGAGFSLFF. DNA of the CDR3: TGTGCCAGCAGCCAGGGGGCCGGATTTAGTTTGTTCTTC.

The rearrangement uses TRBV29-1 and TRBJ2-1; TRBD1 matches at 9 bases. This CDR3 is built from 13 residues. Germline V CDR1 and CDR2: SQVTM, ANQGSEA. V was pared by 6 bases and J by 3 bases, with 3 bases of the junction left unmatched. The CDR3 spells CSVRDRDYNEQFF. CDR3 coding DNA: TGCAGCGTCCGGGACAGGGACTACAATGAGCAGTTCTTC.

This clone occurred a few times. The rearrangement uses TRBV29-1 and TRBJ1-2, with D unclear. Looked up from germline, CDR1 is SQVTM and CDR2 is ANQGSEA. The CDR3 contains 12 residues. V was pared by 3 bases and J by 1 base, with 6 bases between. The CDR3 DNA reads as TGCAGCGTTGATCTGTTTAACTATGGCTACACCTTC. It codes for CSVDLFNYGYTF.

The rearrangement joins TRBV24-1 to TRBJ2-3, with D possibly TRBD2 on 5 matching bases. The V and J ends lost 3 bases and 3 bases respectively, with 12 bases between them. The CDR3 runs to 15 residues. CDR1 and CDR2 (germline): KGHDR, SFDVKD. The CDR3 DNA reads TGTGCCACCAGTGATCCCGCGGGCCCGACAGATACGCAGTATTTT. Translating it yields CATSDPAGPTDTQYF.

The chain has TRBV18 and TRBJ2-3; unclear D gene. The CDR3 runs 13 residues. V gave up 6 bases and J gave up 0 bases, with 7 bases separating them. Germline-derived CDR1 and CDR2 are KGHSH and LQKENI. The CDR3 spells CASSSLSTDTQYF. The CDR3 DNA follows: TGTGCCAGCTCCTCTCTTAGCACAGATACGCAGTATTTT.

The chain combines TRBV7-8 with TRBJ2-7, with 9 bases matching TRBD2. Germline CDR1 reads SGHVS; CDR2 reads FQNEAQ. Trimming at V came to 2 bases and at J to 6 bases, leaving 14 bases not matched to a gene. This CDR3 region has 17 residues. The CDR3 protein is CASSLMLAGEGFGEQYF. In DNA, the CDR3 is TGTGCCAGCAGCTTAATGTTAGCGGGAGAGGGATTTGGCGAGCAGTACTTC.

The chain employs TRBV11-2 and TRBJ2-7; D unresolved. V dropped 3 bases and J dropped 0 bases, with 12 bases sitting between them. CDR3 length equals 15 residues. Germline-derived CDR1 and CDR2 are SGHAT and FQNNGV. The CDR3 sequence: CASSLTLPSSYEQYF. The CDR3 DNA is TGTGCCAGCAGCTTGACCCTTCCTAGCTCCTACGAGCAGTACTTC.

Here the CDR3 reads CASSRGLAGDYEQYF. The CDR3 coding sequence is TGTGCCAGCAGCCGGGGACTAGCGGGGGACTACGAGCAGTACTTC. V usage is TRBV5-6 and J usage is TRBJ2-7, with 14 bases lining up with TRBD2. With V trimmed by 4 bases and J by 3 bases, 3 bases remained unmatched. The CDR3 covers 15 residues. Germline V gene sequence: CDR1 SGHDT, CDR2 YYEEEE.

This rearrangement joins TRBV7-8 to TRBJ2-3; D possibly corresponds to TRBD1 (6 bases). CDR3 length equals 16 residues. Trimming pared 5 bases from V and 2 bases from J, leaving 17 bases between. The germline gives CDR1 SGHVS, CDR2 FQNEAQ. The CDR3 region has the DNA TGTGCCAGCAGCCCCGGACAGCAGAGGGACACAGATACGCAGTATTTT. It codes for CASSPGQQRDTDTQYF.

CDR3 loop: CASSPSGSYNEQFF. The CDR3 region has the DNA TGTGCCAGCAGCCCTAGCGGGTCCTACAATGAGCAGTTCTTC. V usage is TRBV7-9 and J usage is TRBJ2-1, with TRBD2 identical over 8 bases. J was trimmed by 1 base and V by 5 bases; bases with no gene match: 1. The CDR3 covers 14 residues. The germline V gene has CDR1 SEHNR and CDR2 FQNEAQ (reference sequence).

This clone was picked up a small number of times. The J gene is TRBJ2-1, the V gene TRBV28; a weak D match, TRBD1 (6 bases). This CDR3 comprises 14 residues. V shed 5 bases and J shed 14 bases, with 22 bases lying between them. From germline, CDR1 is MDHEN and CDR2 SYDVKM. This CDR3 is CASSASIPGGREFF. In DNA, the CDR3 is TGTGCCAGCAGTGCCTCAATCCCTGGGGGCCGGGAGTTCTTC. Based on the CDR3 plus reference TRBV28 and TRBJ2-1, the full variable domain is DVKVTQSSRYLVKRTGEKVFLECVQDMDHENMFWYRQDPGLGLRLIYFSYDVKMKEKGDIPEGYSVSREKKERFSLILESASTNQTSMYLCASSASIPGGREFFGPGTRLTVL.

The chain couples TRBV5-5 to TRBJ1-2; TRBD1 aligns across 9 bases. J was trimmed by 5 bases and V by 3 bases; bases with no gene match: 5. This CDR3 comprises 14 residues. The germline V gene has CDR1 SGHKS and CDR2 YYEKEE (reference sequence). Here the CDR3 reads CASSSGTGIYGYTF. The DNA of the CDR3 is TGTGCCAGCAGCTCCGGGACAGGGATTTATGGCTACACCTTC.

The table lists this clone with a few counts. The chain carries TRBV7-6 and TRBJ2-3; a possible D gene is TRBD1 (5 bases). V shed 5 bases and J shed 8 bases, with 20 bases lying between them. Per germline, CDR1 SGHVS and CDR2 FNYEAQ. The CDR3 totals 15 residues. CDR3 in DNA: TGTGCCAGCAGCCTCGAAGGGGTAGGGTTCTTTACGCAGTATTTT. Its protein is CASSLEGVGFFTQYF. The variable domain in full, completed from reference TRBV7-6 and TRBJ2-3, reads GAGVSQSPRYKVTKRGQDVALRCDPISGHVSLYWYRQALGQGPEFLTYFNYEAQQDKSGLPNDRFSAERPEGSISTLTIQRTEQRDSAMYRCASSLEGVGFFTQYFGPGTRLTVL.

This chain connects TRBV19 to TRBJ2-5; 9 nucleotides match TRBD1. V lost 5 bases and J lost 5; bases outside the gene matches: 9. The germline gives CDR1 LNHDA, CDR2 SQIVND (reference sequence). The CDR3 extends over 15 amino acids. CDR3 DNA: TGTGCCAGTAGTCACCCGGGACAGGGATCGGAGACCCAGTACTTC. It is translated as CASSHPGQGSETQYF.

V is TRBV10-1 and J is TRBJ2-1, with 15 bases identical to TRBD2. V was clipped by 4 bases and J by 12 bases; unmatched bases: 13. The CDR3 is 17 amino acids. CDR1 is WNHNN and CDR2 is SYGVQD in the germline V gene (reference sequence). CDR3 DNA: TGCGCCAGCAGTGTGGGACTAGCGGGAGGACATCGTGCGCGGCAGTTCTTC. Translating it yields CASSVGLAGGHRARQFF.